Sequencing of this T cell receptor beta chain was carried out in a study of CD8 T cells in Susac syndrome. At the level of the study: Intravenous immunoglobulin alone or corticosteroids were being given to patients with Susac syndrome at blood draw, unless they were therapy-naive.

Reverse transcription of about 0.5 to 1 ug RNA used random hexamers. It was immunoSEQ multiplex PCR that amplified TCR beta CDR3 across 54 Vbeta and 13 Jbeta. TCRdb reanalysed the immunoSEQ multiplex PCR reads using MiXCR and keeps one entry per CDR3 protein. The sample includes 130,000 to 150,000 distinct CDR3 sequences, nearly 97% of them seen just once. Sequencing of TCR beta covered CD8+ and CD4+ T cells obtained from blood. CDR1 is SEHNR and CDR2 is FQNEAQ in the germline V gene (reference sequence). V lost 5 bases, J lost 5 bases, and 11 bases stayed unmatched. The CDR3 length is 15 residues. The sequenced material came from CD4+ T cells from PBMCs. The chain uses TRBV7-9 and TRBJ1-1; 7 bases fit TRBD1. This TCR came from a human donor with Susac syndrome. CDR3 coding DNA: TGTGCCAGCAGCCCCCAGGCGACAGGGACGACTGAAGCTTTCTTT. Protein product: CASSPQATGTTEAFF.